This TCR beta chain was recovered during a study of blood T cell repertoires in COVID-19. Study summary: Nucleic acid was either cDNA or gDNA, and it came from T cells, B-cell-depleted T cells, or PBMCs.

Under the authors' procedure: Reference gene primer amplification gave estimated nucleated cell counts. Repertoires were generated with immunoSEQ multiplex PCR, while TCRdb's copy carries only in-frame clones and drops some. The V and J calls and the clone size are those of that table, but D and trimming were determined from the DNA. The sample yields 300,000 to 400,000 clones, around nine tenths seen once. The CDR3 contains 14 residues. Germline CDR1 is SGHRS and CDR2 is YFSETQ. The V gene lost 0 bases and the J gene lost 6 bases, with 12 bases spanning the gap. Sequenced input: PBMCs or T cells enriched from blood (not recorded which). The source is a young woman who had been exposed to COVID-19. The chain is built from TRBV5-1 and TRBJ1-2; D call uncertain. The CDR3 region is CASSLGGREHGYTF. The CDR3 bases are TGCGCCAGCAGCTTGGGCGGAAGGGAGCATGGCTACACCTTC.